This entry describes one TCR beta chain. Its antigen is still unknown. No base quality information exists; no much larger clone differs at one position. The library was built by means of the immunoSEQ multiplex PCR assay. Sourced from immuneACCESS, this table was stored by TCRdb with only in-frame sequences that have V and J called. A share of the clones is absent; for the studies checked, an unresolved V gene accounts for under half, and the remainder has no known explanation. Across this sample there are about 660,000 clones, with roughly 88% seen only once. The ten largest make up about 0.01% of the sample. The sample originates from a study of shared T cell receptors in the human thymus (dated by TCRdb to the early 2020s). Turning to the overall study: The study examined how self-reactive, shared T-cell receptor alpha chains are generated in the human thymus.

CDR1 and CDR2 are read off the germline V gene as SGHDN and FVKESK. V is shortened by 4 bases, J by 3 bases, and the region joining them spans 7 bases. Its CDR3 holds 12 amino acids, cysteine through phenylalanine. Only the CDR3 portion is preserved as DNA: 36 bases, with reading frame beginning at the first base. These sequences were also reported in another study, on human thymus T cells. As that second study puts it: Immunologically healthy infants undergoing open corrective cardiac surgery for congenital heart defects in Finland were used as donors. Thymus tissue was collected as surgical resects that were removed during corrective cardiac surgery. Both the thymic and the peripheral blood repertoires appeared to show biased V and J gene segment usage. The related research reported highly overlapping thymic TCR repertoires among unrelated individuals. The study described the TCR alpha and beta repertoires in about eight infant thymus samples and four matching peripheral blood samples. Donor ages ranging from roughly 7 to 250 days were recorded, and roughly six male and a couple of female infants were included in the cohort. After being mechanically released from the tissue, thymocytes were kept at -70 degrees C in pellets of roughly 9.5-31 million cells. Genomic DNA was extracted from frozen cell pellets with a QIAsymphony instrument. The immunoSEQ multiplex PCR assay was used to amplify the TCRB and TCRAD loci from a standardized amount of quality-controlled genomic DNA. The amplicons spanned the V(D)J region and were long enough to cover the CDR3 and allow V and J genes to be identified. The amplicons were sequenced on an Illumina platform via the commercial immunoSEQ service. Primer bias and sequencing errors were corrected using previously described methods, and TCRAD and TCRB definitions followed the IMGT database. Analysis of the repertoires was done with immunoSEQ Analyzer 3.0 and VDJTools and included basic statistics, V/J segment usage, diversity estimates, rarefaction and pairwise overlap. To estimate diversity, the Chao1, ChaoE, Efron-Thisted, Shannon and inverse Simpson indices were applied, and diversity was also estimated on datasets down-sampled to the smallest sample. For repertoire overlap, CDR3 nucleotide sequence, V gene and J gene had to match strictly, and clustering was done by Jaccard-based multidimensional scaling. On average, roughly 850,000 unique TCRB clonotypes were obtained from thymus samples, compared with 70,000 to 90,000 from blood samples.

The sample comprised thymocytes. The chain joins TRBV14 to TRBJ2-7, with the D gene call left open. This TCR was recovered from a boy younger than two with a congenital heart defect. Donor details come from another sample of the same person, matched by shared clones. The nucleotide sequence reads as follows: TGTGCCAGCAGCCCCCAAAACTACGAGCAGTACTTC. Translated, this is CASSPQNYEQYF.